This T cell receptor beta chain was captured by sequencing in a study of T-cell memory formation after mild COVID-19. Study information: Clusters of TCRs were largely donor specific. Study-wide findings and caveats: Contracting clones from day 15 to 85 showed balanced CD4/CD8; later expanders favored CD4+. Pre-infection memory harbored some responding clones, suggesting cross-reactive memory joined. Of the contracting clones, CD4+ ones lay mainly in CM and EM, and CD8+ ones in EMRA.

TCRdb independently ran MiXCR on the 5' RACE reads; one entry per CDR3 protein. The sample contains under 150,000 distinct CDR3 sequences, about a fifth of which appear only once. This clonotype was seen more than once but under ten times. Its antigen is unidentified. What was sequenced was PBMCs or a T cell subset sorted from them (not recorded which). The receptor was isolated from a man between 18 and 29 years old who had mild COVID-19 (a few samples of this study predate the infection). Cell type and time point are not known.

CDR3 DNA: TGCAGCGTCAGCCGGGACAGGGGGGCCAGCAATGAGCAGTTCTTC. Encoded protein: CSVSRDRGASNEQFF. V gene TRBV29-1 combines with J gene TRBJ2-1, with 11 bases identical to TRBD1. Germline V gene sequence: CDR1 SQVTM, CDR2 ANQGSEA. The CDR3 is made up of 15 amino acids. After removal of 6 bases from V and 6 bases from J, the junction contained 10 bases not matched to a gene.